This TCR beta chain was captured in a study of blood T cell repertoires in COVID-19. Study context: PBMCs, B-cell-depleted T cells, or T cells were the source of the cDNA or gDNA that made up the material.

This clone has only one observation. Original processing methods: Reference gene primer amplification gave estimated nucleated cell counts. Here immunoSEQ multiplex PCR was the method, and the copy in TCRdb shows in-frame clones only, minus some. D and trimming come from the DNA, and the V and J calls and clone size come from that table. Altogether 250,000 to 300,000 clones are present, under 90% being singletons, with the ten largest covering approximately 4.5%. The sequencing input was PBMCs or T cells enriched from blood (not recorded which). The receptor was isolated from a man aged 25 to 45 with acute COVID-19.

CDR3 sequence: CASSYGTNFNEKLFF. The DNA of the CDR3 is TGCGCCAGCAGCTACGGGACAAATTTTAATGAAAAACTGTTTTTT. J is TRBJ1-4 and V is TRBV5-1, with D possibly matching TRBD1 (6 bases). Trimming took 3 bases from V and 4 from J, leaving 13 bases between them. Germline V gene lookup returns CDR1 SGHRS and CDR2 YFSETQ. The CDR3 totals 15 residues. Drawing the rest from reference TRBV5-1 and TRBJ1-4, the complete variable domain is KAGVTQTPRYLIKTRGQQVTLSCSPISGHRSVSWYQQTPGQGLQFLFEYFSETQRNKGNFPGRFSGRQFSNSRSEMNVSTLELGDSALYLCASSYGTNFNEKLFFGSGTQLSVL.